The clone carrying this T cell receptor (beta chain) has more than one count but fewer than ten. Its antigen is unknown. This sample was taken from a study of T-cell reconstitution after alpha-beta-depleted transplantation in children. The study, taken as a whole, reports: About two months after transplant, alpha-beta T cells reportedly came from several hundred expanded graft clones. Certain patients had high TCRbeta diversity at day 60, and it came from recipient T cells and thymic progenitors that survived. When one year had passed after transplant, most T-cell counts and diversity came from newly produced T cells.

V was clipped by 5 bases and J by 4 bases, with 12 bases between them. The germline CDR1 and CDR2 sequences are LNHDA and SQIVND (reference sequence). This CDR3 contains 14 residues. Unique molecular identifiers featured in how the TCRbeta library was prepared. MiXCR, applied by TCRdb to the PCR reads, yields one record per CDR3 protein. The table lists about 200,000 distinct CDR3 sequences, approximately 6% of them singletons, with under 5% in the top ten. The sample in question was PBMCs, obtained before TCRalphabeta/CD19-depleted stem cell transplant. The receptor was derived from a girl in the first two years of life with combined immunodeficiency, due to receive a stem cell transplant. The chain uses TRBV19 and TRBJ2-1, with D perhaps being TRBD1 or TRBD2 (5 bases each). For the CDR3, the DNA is TGTGCCAGTAGTCCATGGGACGGATACAATGAGCAGTTCTTC. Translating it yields CASSPWDGYNEQFF.